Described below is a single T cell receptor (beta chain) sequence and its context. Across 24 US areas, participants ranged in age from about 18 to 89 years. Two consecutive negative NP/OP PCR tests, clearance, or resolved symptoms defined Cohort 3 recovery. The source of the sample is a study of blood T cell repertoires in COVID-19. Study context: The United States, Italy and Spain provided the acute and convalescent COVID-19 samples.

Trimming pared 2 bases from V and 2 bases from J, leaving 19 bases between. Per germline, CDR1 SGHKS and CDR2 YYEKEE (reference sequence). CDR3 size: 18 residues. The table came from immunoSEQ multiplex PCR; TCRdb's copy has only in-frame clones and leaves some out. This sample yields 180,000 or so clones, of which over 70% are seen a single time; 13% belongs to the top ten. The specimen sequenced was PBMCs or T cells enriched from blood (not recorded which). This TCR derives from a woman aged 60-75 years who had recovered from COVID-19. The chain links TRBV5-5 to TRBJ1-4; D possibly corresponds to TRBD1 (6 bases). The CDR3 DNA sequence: TGTGCCAGCAGCTTCAATTTCAGGGGCGGGGGCACTAATGAAAAACTGTTTTTT. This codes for CASSFNFRGGGTNEKLFF. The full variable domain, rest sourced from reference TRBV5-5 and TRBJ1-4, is DAGVTQSPTHLIKTRGQQVTLRCSPISGHKSVSWYQQVLGQGPQFIFQYYEKEERGRGNFPDRFSARQFPNYSSELNVNALLLGDSALYLCASSFNFRGGGTNEKLFFGSGTQLSVL.